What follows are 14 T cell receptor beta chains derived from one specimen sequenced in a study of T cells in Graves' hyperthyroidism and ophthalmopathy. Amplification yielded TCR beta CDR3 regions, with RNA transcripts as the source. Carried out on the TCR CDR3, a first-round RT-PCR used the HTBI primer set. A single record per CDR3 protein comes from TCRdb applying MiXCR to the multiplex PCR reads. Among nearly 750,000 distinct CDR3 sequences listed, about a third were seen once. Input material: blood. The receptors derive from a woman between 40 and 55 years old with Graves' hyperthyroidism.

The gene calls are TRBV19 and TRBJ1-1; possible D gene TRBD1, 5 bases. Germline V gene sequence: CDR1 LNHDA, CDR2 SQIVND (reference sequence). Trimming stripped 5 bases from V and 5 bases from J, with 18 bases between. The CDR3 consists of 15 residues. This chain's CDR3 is CASSLYSGGRTEAFF. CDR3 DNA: TGTGCCAGTAGTCTTTATTCTGGGGGGAGGACTGAAGCTTTCTTT. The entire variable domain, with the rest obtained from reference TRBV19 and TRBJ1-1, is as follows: DGGITQSPKYLFRKEGQNVTLSCEQNLNHDAMYWYRQDPGQGLRLIYYSQIVNDFQKGDIAEGYSVSREKKESFPLTVTSAQKNPTAFYLCASSLYSGGRTEAFFGQGTRLTVV.

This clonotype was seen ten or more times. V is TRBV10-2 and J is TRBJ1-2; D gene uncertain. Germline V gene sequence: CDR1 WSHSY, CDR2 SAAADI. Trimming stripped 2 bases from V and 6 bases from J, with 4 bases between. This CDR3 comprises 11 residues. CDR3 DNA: TGCGCCAGCAGTGAGGCAGATGGCTACACCTTC. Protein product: CASSEADGYTF.

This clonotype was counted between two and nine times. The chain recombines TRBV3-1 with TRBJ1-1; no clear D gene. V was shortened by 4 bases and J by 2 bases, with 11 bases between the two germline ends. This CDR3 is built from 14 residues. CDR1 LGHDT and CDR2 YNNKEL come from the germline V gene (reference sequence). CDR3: CASSLRPSNTEAFF. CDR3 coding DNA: TGTGCCAGCAGCCTGAGGCCGTCCAACACTGAAGCTTTCTTT.

This CDR3 is CASSFSLQVGGGELFF. The CDR3 nucleotides are TGTGCCAGCAGCTTCTCCCTTCAGGTCGGAGGCGGGGAGCTGTTTTTT. The chain has TRBV7-9 and TRBJ2-2; possibly TRBD2 for D (5 bases). Germline V CDR1 and CDR2: SEHNR, FQNEAQ (reference sequence). V lost 3 bases, J lost 7 bases, and 18 bases lay in between. The CDR3 covers 16 residues.

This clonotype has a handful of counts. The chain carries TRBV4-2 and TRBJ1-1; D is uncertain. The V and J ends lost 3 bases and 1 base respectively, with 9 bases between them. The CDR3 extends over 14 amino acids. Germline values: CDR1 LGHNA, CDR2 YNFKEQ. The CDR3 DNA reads TGTGCCAGCAGCCAGTTCTCGGGGAACACTGAAGCTTTCTTT. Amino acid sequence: CASSQFSGNTEAFF.

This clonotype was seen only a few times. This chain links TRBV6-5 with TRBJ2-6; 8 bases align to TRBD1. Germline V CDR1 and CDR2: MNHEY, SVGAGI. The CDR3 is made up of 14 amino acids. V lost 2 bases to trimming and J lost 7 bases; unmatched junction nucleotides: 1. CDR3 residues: CASSYDRGANVLTF. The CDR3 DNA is TGTGCCAGCAGTTACGACAGGGGAGCCAACGTCCTGACTTTC.

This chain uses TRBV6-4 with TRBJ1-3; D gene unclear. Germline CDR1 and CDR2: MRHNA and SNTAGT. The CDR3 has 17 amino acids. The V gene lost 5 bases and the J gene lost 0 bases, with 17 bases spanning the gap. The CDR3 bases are TGTGCCAGCAGTTTGGCAAGACTCTCTCCCTCTGGAAACACCATATATTTT. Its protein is CASSLARLSPSGNTIYF.

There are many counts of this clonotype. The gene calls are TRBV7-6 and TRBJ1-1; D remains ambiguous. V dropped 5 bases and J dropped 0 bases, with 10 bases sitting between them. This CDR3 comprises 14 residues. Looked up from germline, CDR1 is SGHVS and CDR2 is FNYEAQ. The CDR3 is CASSRMVLNTEAFF. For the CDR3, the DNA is TGTGCCAGCAGCCGGATGGTCCTGAACACTGAAGCTTTCTTT.

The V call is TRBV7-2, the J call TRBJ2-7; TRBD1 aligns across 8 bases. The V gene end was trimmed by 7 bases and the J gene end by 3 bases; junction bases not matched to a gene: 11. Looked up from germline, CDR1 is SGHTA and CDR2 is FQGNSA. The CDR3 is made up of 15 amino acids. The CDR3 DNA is TGTGCCAGCAACTATAATGGACAGGGTGGCTACGAGCAGTACTTC. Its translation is CASNYNGQGGYEQYF.

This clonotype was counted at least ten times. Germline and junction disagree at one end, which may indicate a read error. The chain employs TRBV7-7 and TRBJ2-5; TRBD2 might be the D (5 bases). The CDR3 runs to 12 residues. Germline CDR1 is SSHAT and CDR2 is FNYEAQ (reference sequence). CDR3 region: CASSQDGKTQYF. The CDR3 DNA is TGTGCTAGCAGCCAAGACGGGAAGACCCAGTACTTC.

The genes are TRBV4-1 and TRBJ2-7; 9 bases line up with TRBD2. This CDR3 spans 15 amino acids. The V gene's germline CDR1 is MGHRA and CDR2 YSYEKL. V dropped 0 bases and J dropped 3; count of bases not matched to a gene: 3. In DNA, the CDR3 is TGCGCCAGCAGCCAAGAGGGGACTAGCAGCTACGAGCAGTACTTC. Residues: CASSQEGTSSYEQYF.

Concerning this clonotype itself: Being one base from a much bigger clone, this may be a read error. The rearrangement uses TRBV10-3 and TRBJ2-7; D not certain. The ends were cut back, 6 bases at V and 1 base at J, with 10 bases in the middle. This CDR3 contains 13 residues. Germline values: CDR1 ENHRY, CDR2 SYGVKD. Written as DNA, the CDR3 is TGTGCCATCAGGGGTACCGTTTCCTACGAGCAGTACTTC. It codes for CAIRGTVSYEQYF.

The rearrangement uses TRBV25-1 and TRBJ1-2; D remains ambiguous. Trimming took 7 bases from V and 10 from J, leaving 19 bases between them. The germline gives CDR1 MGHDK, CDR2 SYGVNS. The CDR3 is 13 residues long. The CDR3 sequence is CASNRRPSLPYTF. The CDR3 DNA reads TGTGCCAGCAATCGTCGACCATCTTTACCCTACACCTTC.

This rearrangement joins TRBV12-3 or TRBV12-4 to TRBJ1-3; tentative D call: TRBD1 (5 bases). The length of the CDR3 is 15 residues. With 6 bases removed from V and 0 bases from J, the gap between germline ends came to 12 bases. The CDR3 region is CASRRTGFSGNTIYF. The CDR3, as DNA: TGTGCCAGCAGACGAACAGGATTCTCTGGAAACACCATATATTTT.